These 15 T cell receptor beta chains were all obtained from the same sample, sequenced in a study of cytomegalovirus exposure and HLA in healthy donors (dated by TCRdb to about 2017). To prepare the library, the immunoSEQ multiplex PCR assay was applied. The multiplex PCR relied on a mix of 60 forward primers for TCR Vbeta segments and 13 reverse primers for TCR Jbeta segments. TCRdb re-hosts the immuneACCESS table, in-frame sequences only. Its copies lack some clones; in the studies checked, an unresolved V gene accounts for under half of them, and the cause for the rest is not known. The sample table shows over 85,000 clones, and under 75% are seen once. The top ten constitute roughly 1.2% of the sample. Sequences were obtained from PBMCs. Every receptor here comes from a female donor in good health and CMV-seronegative.

There are a few counts of this clone. This chain links TRBV6-1 with TRBJ1-5; the match to TRBD1 covers 7 bases. J was trimmed by 7 bases and V by 0 bases; bases with no gene match: 15. This CDR3 is 18 amino acids long. Germline values: CDR1 MNHNS, CDR2 SASEGT. CDR3 residues: CASSEAQSGEGAEQPQHF. The CDR3 DNA sequence: TGTGCCAGCAGTGAAGCCCAATCCGGTGAGGGGGCGGAACAGCCCCAGCATTTT.

In DNA form, the CDR3 reads TGTGCCAGCAGCTTAGAAACCGCCAACGGGCCCCAGCATTTT. Translated, it gives CASSLETANGPQHF. The rearrangement joins TRBV7-9 to TRBJ1-5; no definite D call. The V gene's germline CDR1 is SEHNR and CDR2 FQNEAQ (reference sequence). The CDR3 is 14 residues long. V was clipped by 1 base and J by 9 bases, with 13 bases between them.

The J gene is TRBJ2-3, the V gene TRBV6-1, with D maybe TRBD2 (7 bases). CDR1 MNHNS and CDR2 SASEGT come from the germline V gene. CDR3 length equals 14 residues. The V gene lost 1 base and the J gene lost 4 bases, with 9 bases spanning the gap. The CDR3 spells CASSEVGGPDTQYF. For the CDR3, the DNA is TGTGCCAGCAGTGAAGTGGGGGGGCCAGATACGCAGTATTTT.

This clone is medium-sized. The J gene is TRBJ1-3, the V gene TRBV4-2, with D tentatively TRBD1 (5 bases). Between the trimmed V and J ends, which lost 4 bases and 0 bases, there was a span of 16 bases. Germline-derived CDR1 and CDR2 are LGHNA and YNFKEQ. This CDR3 comprises 17 residues. The CDR3 coding sequence is TGTGCCAGCAGCCTATCTAGGCAGGGTGTCTCTGGAAACACCATATATTTT. Encoded protein: CASSLSRQGVSGNTIYF.

The chain is built from TRBV30 and TRBJ1-1; TRBD1 might be the D (6 bases). The germline gives CDR1 GTSNPN, CDR2 SVGIG (reference sequence). The CDR3 has 12 amino acids. Trimming pared 1 base from V and 6 bases from J, leaving 9 bases between. In DNA, the CDR3 is TGTGCCTGGAGTGACAGGGTTGCTGAAGCTTTCTTT. Protein product: CAWSDRVAEAFF.

The chain carries TRBV28 and TRBJ2-5, with D possibly TRBD2 on 5 matching bases. CDR1 is MDHEN and CDR2 is SYDVKM in the germline V gene. Trimming took off 7 bases at V and 2 bases at J, with 11 bases between the two ends. The CDR3 is made up of 13 amino acids. The CDR3 region is CASMRSGQETQYF. As DNA, the CDR3 is TGTGCCAGCATGCGGAGCGGTCAAGAGACCCAGTACTTC.

V usage is TRBV5-1 and J usage is TRBJ1-1; weak D call: TRBD1 (6 bases). Per germline, CDR1 SGHRS and CDR2 YFSETQ. Trimming took off 0 bases at V and 1 base at J, with 10 bases between the two ends. This CDR3 comprises 15 residues. The CDR3 loop reads CASSLAQGGNTEAFF. For the CDR3, the DNA is TGCGCCAGCAGCTTGGCACAGGGTGGGAACACTGAAGCTTTCTTT.

About this clone itself: Its ends do not fully match the called genes, so a read error is possible. The chain uses TRBV11-2 and TRBJ2-1; D may be TRBD2 (6 bases). The V gene's germline CDR1 is SGHAT and CDR2 FQNNGV. The CDR3 has 15 residues. The CDR3 reads CASSLDESGWNEQFF. CDR3 DNA sequence: TGTGCCAGCAGCCTAGACGAAAGCGGGTGGAATGAGCAGTTCTTC.

The CDR3 protein is CASSLSRGVSTDTQYF. CDR3 nucleotide sequence: TGTGCCAGCAGTTTATCTCGGGGGGTGAGCACAGATACGCAGTATTTT. The genes are TRBV27 and TRBJ2-3; 7 nucleotides line up with TRBD2. The germline gives CDR1 MNHEY, CDR2 SMNVEV (reference sequence). This CDR3 comprises 16 residues. V shed 0 bases and J 0 bases; nucleotides not matched to a gene: 3.

The chain links TRBV30 to TRBJ1-2; TRBD1 might be the D (6 bases). Deletions cut 4 bases from V and 5 bases from J, with 11 bases between. Germline-derived CDR1 and CDR2 are GTSNPN and SVGIG (reference sequence). The CDR3 is 12 amino acids. The CDR3 DNA sequence: TGTGCCTGGAAAGGACAGATTTATGGCTACACCTTC. This translates into CAWKGQIYGYTF.

The rearrangement joins TRBV7-2 to TRBJ2-7; 7 bases align to TRBD2. Germline values: CDR1 SGHTA, CDR2 FQGNSA. The V and J ends lost 6 bases and 4 bases, in that order; junction bases with no gene match: 12. This CDR3 is 15 amino acids long. CDR3 sequence: CASSQWGGDYYEQYF. CDR3 DNA: TGTGCCAGCAGTCAGTGGGGGGGTGACTATTACGAGCAGTACTTC.

The rearrangement uses TRBV12-5 and TRBJ1-6; 7 nucleotides line up with TRBD1. The trim removed 6 bases at V and 7 bases at J, leaving 3 bases unmatched. The CDR3 sequence is 13 residues long. Germline assignment: CDR1 LGHNT and CDR2 FRNRAP. CDR3 nucleotides: TGTGCTAGTGGAGGGACAGAAAATTCACCCCTCCACTTT. Its translation is CASGGTENSPLHF.

V usage is TRBV18 and J usage is TRBJ1-2; D possibly corresponds to TRBD1 (5 bases). The germline V and J ends were trimmed by 3 bases and 4 bases, with 12 bases remaining between them. This CDR3 has 14 residues. Germline CDR1 and CDR2: KGHSH and LQKENI. The CDR3 nucleotides are TGTGCCAGCTCACCCGGGGGACTGCGCTATGGCTACACCTTC. Translated, it gives CASSPGGLRYGYTF.

This rearrangement joins TRBV5-6 to TRBJ1-2, with D tentatively TRBD1 (6 bases). The CDR3 covers 12 residues. V lost 4 bases, J lost 3 bases, and 7 bases lay in between. The germline V gene encodes CDR1 SGHDT and CDR2 YYEEEE. CDR3 coding DNA: TGTGCCAGCAGCACAGGGTACTATGGCTACACCTTC. Its translation: CASSTGYYGYTF.

The gene calls are TRBV6-5 and TRBJ2-2, with 7 bases identical to TRBD1. V lost 6 bases and J lost 5; bases outside the gene matches: 9. The CDR3 has 15 residues. Germline V gives CDR1 MNHEY, CDR2 SVGAGI. CDR3 residues: CASSDRETSTGELFF. The CDR3 bases are TGTGCCAGCAGCGACAGGGAGACGTCGACCGGGGAGCTGTTTTTT.